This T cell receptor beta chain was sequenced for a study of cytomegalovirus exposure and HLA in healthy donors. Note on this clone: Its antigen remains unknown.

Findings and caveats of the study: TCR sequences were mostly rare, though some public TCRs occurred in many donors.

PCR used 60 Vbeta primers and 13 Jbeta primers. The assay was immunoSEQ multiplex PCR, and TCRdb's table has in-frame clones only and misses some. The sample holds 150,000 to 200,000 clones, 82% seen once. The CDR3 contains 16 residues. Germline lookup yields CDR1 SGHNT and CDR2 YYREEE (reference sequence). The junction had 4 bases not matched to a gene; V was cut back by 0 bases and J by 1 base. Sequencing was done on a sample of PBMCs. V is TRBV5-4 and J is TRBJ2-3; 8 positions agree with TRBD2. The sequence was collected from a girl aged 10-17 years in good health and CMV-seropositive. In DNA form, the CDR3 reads TGTGCCAGCAGCTTGGCGGGACTAGGACGCACAGATACGCAGTATTTT. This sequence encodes CASSLAGLGRTDTQYF.